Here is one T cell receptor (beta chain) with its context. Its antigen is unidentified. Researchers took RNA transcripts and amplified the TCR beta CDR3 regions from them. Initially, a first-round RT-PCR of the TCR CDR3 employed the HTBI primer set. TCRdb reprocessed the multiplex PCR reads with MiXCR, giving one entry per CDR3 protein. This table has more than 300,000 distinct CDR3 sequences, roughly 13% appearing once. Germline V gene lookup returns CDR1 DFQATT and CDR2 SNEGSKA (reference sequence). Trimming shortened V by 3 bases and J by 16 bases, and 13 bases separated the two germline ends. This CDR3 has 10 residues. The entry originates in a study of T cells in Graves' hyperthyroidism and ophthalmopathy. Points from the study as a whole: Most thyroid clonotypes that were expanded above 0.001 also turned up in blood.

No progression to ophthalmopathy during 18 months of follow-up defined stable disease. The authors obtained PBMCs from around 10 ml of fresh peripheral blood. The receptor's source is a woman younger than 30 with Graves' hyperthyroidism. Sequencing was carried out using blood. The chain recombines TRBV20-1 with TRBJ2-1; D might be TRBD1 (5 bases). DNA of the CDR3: TGCAGTGCTAGTCTGGACATCACCTTCTTC. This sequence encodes CSASLDITFF.